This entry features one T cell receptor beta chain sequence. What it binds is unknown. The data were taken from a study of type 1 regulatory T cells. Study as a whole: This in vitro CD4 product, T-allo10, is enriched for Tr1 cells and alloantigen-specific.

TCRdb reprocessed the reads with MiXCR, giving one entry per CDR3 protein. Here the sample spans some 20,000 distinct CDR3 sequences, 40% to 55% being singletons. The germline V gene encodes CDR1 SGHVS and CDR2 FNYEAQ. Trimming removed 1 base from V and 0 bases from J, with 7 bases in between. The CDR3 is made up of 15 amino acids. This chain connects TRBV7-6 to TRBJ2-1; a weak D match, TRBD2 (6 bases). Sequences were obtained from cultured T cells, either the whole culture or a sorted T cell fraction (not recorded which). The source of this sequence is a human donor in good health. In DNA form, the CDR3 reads TGTGCCAGCAGCTTAGGGACTACCTCCTACAATGAGCAGTTCTTC. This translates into CASSLGTTSYNEQFF.